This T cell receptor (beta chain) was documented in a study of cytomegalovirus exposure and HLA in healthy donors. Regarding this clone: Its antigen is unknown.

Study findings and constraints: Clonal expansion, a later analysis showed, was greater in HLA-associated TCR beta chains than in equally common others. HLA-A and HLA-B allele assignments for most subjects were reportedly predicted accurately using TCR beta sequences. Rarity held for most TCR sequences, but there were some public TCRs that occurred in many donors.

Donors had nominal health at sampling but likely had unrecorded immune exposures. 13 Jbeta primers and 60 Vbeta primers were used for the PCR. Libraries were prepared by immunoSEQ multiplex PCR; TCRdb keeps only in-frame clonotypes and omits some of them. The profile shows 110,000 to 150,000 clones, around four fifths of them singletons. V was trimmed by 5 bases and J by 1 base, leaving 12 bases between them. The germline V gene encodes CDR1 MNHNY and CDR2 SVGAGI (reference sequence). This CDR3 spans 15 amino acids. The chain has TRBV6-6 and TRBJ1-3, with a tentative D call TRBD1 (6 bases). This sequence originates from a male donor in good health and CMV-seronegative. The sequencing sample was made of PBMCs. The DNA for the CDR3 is TGTGCCAGCAGTCAACAGGGAGTTTCTGGAAACACCATATATTTT. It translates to CASSQQGVSGNTIYF.